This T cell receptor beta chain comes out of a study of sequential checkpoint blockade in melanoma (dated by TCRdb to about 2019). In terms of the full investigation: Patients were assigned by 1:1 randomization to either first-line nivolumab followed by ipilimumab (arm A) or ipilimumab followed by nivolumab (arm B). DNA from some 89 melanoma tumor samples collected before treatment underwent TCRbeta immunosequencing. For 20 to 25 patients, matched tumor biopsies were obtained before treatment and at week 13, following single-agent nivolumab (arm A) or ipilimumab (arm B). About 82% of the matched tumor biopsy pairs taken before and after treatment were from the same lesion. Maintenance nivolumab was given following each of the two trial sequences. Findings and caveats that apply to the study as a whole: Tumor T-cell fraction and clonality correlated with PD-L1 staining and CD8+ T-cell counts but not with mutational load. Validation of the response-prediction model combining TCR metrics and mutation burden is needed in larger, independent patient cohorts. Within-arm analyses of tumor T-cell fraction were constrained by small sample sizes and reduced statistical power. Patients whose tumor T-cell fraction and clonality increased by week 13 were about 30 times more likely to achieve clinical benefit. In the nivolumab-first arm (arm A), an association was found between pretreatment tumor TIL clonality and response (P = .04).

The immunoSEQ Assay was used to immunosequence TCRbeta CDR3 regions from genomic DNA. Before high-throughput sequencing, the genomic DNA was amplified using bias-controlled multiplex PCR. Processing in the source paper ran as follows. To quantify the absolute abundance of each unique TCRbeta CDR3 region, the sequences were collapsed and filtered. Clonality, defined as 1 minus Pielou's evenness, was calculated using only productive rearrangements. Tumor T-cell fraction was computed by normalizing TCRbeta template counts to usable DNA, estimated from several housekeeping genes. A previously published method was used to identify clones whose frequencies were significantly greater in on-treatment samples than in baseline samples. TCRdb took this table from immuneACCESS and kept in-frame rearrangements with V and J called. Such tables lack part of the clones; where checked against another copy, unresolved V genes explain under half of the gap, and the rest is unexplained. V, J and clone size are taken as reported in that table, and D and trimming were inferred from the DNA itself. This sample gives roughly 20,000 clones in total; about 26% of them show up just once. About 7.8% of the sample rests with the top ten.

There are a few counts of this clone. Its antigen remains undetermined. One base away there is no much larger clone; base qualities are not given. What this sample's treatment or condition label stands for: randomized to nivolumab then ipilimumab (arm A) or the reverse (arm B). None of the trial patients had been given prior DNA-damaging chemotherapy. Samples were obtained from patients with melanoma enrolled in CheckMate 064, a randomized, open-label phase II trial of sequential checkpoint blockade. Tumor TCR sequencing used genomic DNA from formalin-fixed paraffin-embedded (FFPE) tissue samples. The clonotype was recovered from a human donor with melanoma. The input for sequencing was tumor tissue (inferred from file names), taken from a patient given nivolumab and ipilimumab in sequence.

The CDR3 protein sequence reads: CASSQTALSEQYF. The DNA reads as follows: TGTGCCAGCTCACAGACAGCTCTAAGCGAGCAGTACTTC. The sequence is built from TRBV18 and TRBJ2-7, and the D gene may be TRBD1, 5 bases matching. V is reduced by 4 bases and J by 6 bases, leaving a spacing of 13 bases between them. CDR1 and CDR2 were assigned from the germline V gene as KGHSH and LQKENI. From the cysteine up to the phenylalanine, the CDR3 has a length of 13 residues. This entry keeps only the CDR3 DNA: 39 bases, framed from base 1. The entire variable domain, with the stretches around the CDR3 drawn from the reference TRBV18 and TRBJ2-7 proteins, is NAGVMQNPRHLVRRRGQEARLRCSPMKGHSHVYWYRQLPEEGLKFMVYLQKENIIDESGMPKERFSAEFPKEGPSILRIQQVVRGDSAAYFCASSQTALSEQYFGPGTRLTVT.